These 15 T cell receptor beta chains were sequenced from one sample in a study of human T cells and chemical hapten exposure. Time point given: patch test 1, 2 weeks after DPC sensitization. As to treatment: therapeutic diphenylcyclopropenone sensitization with weekly scalp DPC. Using its own MiXCR run on the RACE reads, TCRdb lists one record per CDR3 protein. The sample contains around 380,000 distinct CDR3 sequences, more than 4.5% of which appear only once. The sample in question was whole blood, obtained in connection with sensitization to the hapten diphenylcyclopropenone (DPC). The receptors were gathered from a woman aged 45 to 65 with alopecia areata. Some clones in this sample may be carry-over from other donors' samples.

This clonotype appeared many times. The chain combines TRBV28 with TRBJ1-1, with D perhaps TRBD1 (5 bases). The germline V gene has CDR1 MDHEN and CDR2 SYDVKM. V was shortened by 8 bases and J by 4 bases, with 26 bases between the two germline ends. CDR3 length equals 17 residues. The CDR3 bases are TGTGCCAGCGGTCCCGGGGGACCGGGGGGGATGGGCACTGAAGCTTTCTTT. Translated, it gives CASGPGGPGGMGTEAFF.

This clonotype has at least ten counts. The rearrangement links TRBV2 to TRBJ2-7; 9 nucleotides align to TRBD2. With 6 bases clipped from V and 5 bases from J, the junction kept 11 bases outside the gene matches. CDR1 and CDR2 from the germline V gene are SNHLY and FYNNEI. The CDR3 has 15 residues. The CDR3 here is CASSLEGLAGHEQYF. The CDR3 DNA reads as TGTGCCAGCAGCCTAGAGGGACTAGCAGGCCACGAGCAGTACTTC.

This chain uses TRBV28 with TRBJ2-1; tentative D call: TRBD1 (5 bases). The V end lost 7 bases, the J end lost 12 bases, and 22 bases lay between the germline ends. The CDR3 contains 14 residues. Germline V lookup: CDR1 MDHEN, CDR2 SYDVKM. This CDR3 reads CASKGPGSTTGQFF. The CDR3 DNA follows: TGTGCCAGCAAGGGGCCCGGCTCTACGACGGGGCAGTTCTTC.

This clonotype was seen at least ten times. J is TRBJ1-6 and V is TRBV21-1. TRBV21-1 has pseudogene status. This CDR3 has 17 amino acids. CDR3 DNA sequence: TGTGCCAGCAGCAAAATCAAATCTTCGTTTTATAATTCACCCCTCCACTTT. It translates to CASSKIKSSFYNSPLHF.

The J gene is TRBJ2-5, the V gene TRBV5-5; 13 nucleotides match TRBD2. CDR3 length equals 14 residues. V lost 3 bases and J lost 4; bases outside the gene matches: 0. Looked up from germline, CDR1 is SGHKS and CDR2 is YYEKEE (reference sequence). CDR3 nucleotide sequence: TGTGCCAGCAGCTGGACTAGCGGGAGAGAGACCCAGTACTTC. This encodes CASSWTSGRETQYF.

This clonotype was counted ten times or more. The CDR3 here is CASSSLNRKPNQPQHF. The CDR3 nucleotides read TGTGCCAGCAGTTCGTTGAACAGAAAACCAAATCAGCCCCAGCATTTT. The V gene is TRBV6-2 or TRBV6-3, the J gene TRBJ1-5; D is uncertain. The germline V gene has CDR1 MNHEY and CDR2 SVGEGT. The CDR3 is 16 amino acids. Trimming left V 4 bases short and J 4 bases short, with 17 bases between.

Many counts were recorded for this clonotype. CDR3 region: CASSLGVFQSSGANVLTF. The DNA for the CDR3 is TGTGCCAGCAGCTTGGGGGTTTTCCAGAGCTCTGGGGCCAACGTCCTGACTTTC. The chain uses TRBV5-4 and TRBJ2-6; D call uncertain. CDR1 and CDR2 from the germline V gene are SGHNT and YYREEE (reference sequence). The CDR3 is 18 residues long. Trimming pared 0 bases from V and 0 bases from J, leaving 13 bases between. The full variable domain, with the rest looked up from reference TRBV5-4 and TRBJ2-6, is ETGVTQSPTHLIKTRGQQVTLRCSSQSGHNTVSWYQQALGQGPQFIFQYYREEENGRGNFPPRFSGLQFPNYSSELNVNALELDDSALYLCASSLGVFQSSGANVLTFGAGSRLTVL.

This clonotype was detected ten times or more. V usage is TRBV7-2 and J usage is TRBJ2-2, with 8 bases aligning to TRBD2. From germline, CDR1 is SGHTA and CDR2 FQGNSA. This CDR3 comprises 18 residues. J gave up 3 bases and V 2 bases, and 11 bases lay outside the gene matches. CDR3 loop: CASSLFGPGRADTGELFF. CDR3 sequence (DNA): TGTGCCAGCAGCTTATTCGGACCCGGGAGGGCCGACACCGGGGAGCTGTTTTTT.

The rearrangement uses TRBV7-2 and TRBJ2-3; D is unresolved. V gave up 11 bases and J gave up 4 bases, with 1 base separating them. CDR3 length equals 8 residues. Germline CDR1 reads SGHTA; CDR2 reads FQGNSA. CDR3 amino acids: CAADTQYF. The CDR3 DNA follows: TGTGCCGCAGATACGCAGTATTTT. Looking up the rest from reference TRBV7-2 and TRBJ2-3 gives the full variable domain: GAGVSQSPSNKVTEKGKDVELRCDPISGHTALYWYRQSLGQGLEFLIYFQGNSAPDKSGLPSDRFSAERTGGSVSTLTIQRTQQEDSAVYLCAADTQYFGPGTRLTVL.

The chain recombines TRBV6-1 with TRBJ2-1; 7 nucleotides match TRBD1. The CDR3 runs 16 residues. Looked up from germline, CDR1 is MNHNS and CDR2 is SASEGT. V lost 0 bases and J lost 13; bases outside the gene matches: 15. DNA of the CDR3: TGTGCCAGCAGTGAAGCGGGACAGACGACCCTTTTAAGACAGTTCTTC. Translation gives CASSEAGQTTLLRQFF.

This clonotype has only a few counts. This rearrangement joins TRBV18 to TRBJ1-4; 10 positions agree with TRBD1. J lost 8 bases, V lost 3 bases, and 3 bases had no gene match. The CDR3 consists of 14 residues. Germline V gene sequence: CDR1 KGHSH, CDR2 LQKENI. In DNA form, the CDR3 reads TGTGCCAGCTCACCGGGACAGGGGAAGGAAAAACTGTTTTTT. This gives the protein CASSPGQGKEKLFF.

This clonotype was detected many times. The chain couples TRBV6-6 to TRBJ2-4; D is unclear. V lost 4 bases, J lost 0 bases, and 10 bases lay in between. This CDR3 has 15 residues. Germline CDR1 is MNHNY and CDR2 is SVGAGI (reference sequence). The chain's CDR3 is CASSSPREAKNIQYF. DNA of the CDR3: TGTGCCAGCAGTTCGCCTCGAGAAGCCAAAAACATTCAGTACTTC.

In this sample, this clonotype turned up many times. The gene calls are TRBV5-1 and TRBJ2-2, with 9 bases lining up with TRBD2. J lost 6 bases, V lost 2 bases, and 2 bases had no gene match. The CDR3 has 14 amino acids. CDR1 is SGHRS and CDR2 is YFSETQ in the germline V gene. The CDR3 region has the DNA TGCGCCAGCAGCTTCAGCGGGGGGTCCGGGGAGCTGTTTTTT. Encoded protein: CASSFSGGSGELFF.

This clonotype appeared a few times. The rearrangement uses TRBV7-8 and TRBJ2-2; possibly TRBD1 for D (5 bases). The CDR3 spans 14 residues. CDR1 SGHVS and CDR2 FQNEAQ come from the germline V gene. The V end lost 2 bases, the J end lost 6 bases, and 10 bases lay between the germline ends. This CDR3 reads CASSLQGRPGELFF. The CDR3 DNA follows: TGTGCCAGCAGCTTACAGGGAAGGCCCGGGGAGCTGTTTTTT.

The gene calls are TRBV5-1 and TRBJ1-2; unclear D gene. Trimming shortened V by 1 base and J by 7 bases, and 11 bases separated the two germline ends. This CDR3 is built from 13 residues. Germline CDR1 is SGHRS and CDR2 is YFSETQ. The CDR3: CASSLSERVGYTF. CDR3 sequence (DNA): TGCGCCAGCAGCTTGAGTGAGCGTGTTGGCTACACCTTC. The whole variable domain, remainder taken from reference TRBV5-1 and TRBJ1-2, is KAGVTQTPRYLIKTRGQQVTLSCSPISGHRSVSWYQQTPGQGLQFLFEYFSETQRNKGNFPGRFSGRQFSNSRSEMNVSTLELGDSALYLCASSLSERVGYTFGSGTRLTVV.